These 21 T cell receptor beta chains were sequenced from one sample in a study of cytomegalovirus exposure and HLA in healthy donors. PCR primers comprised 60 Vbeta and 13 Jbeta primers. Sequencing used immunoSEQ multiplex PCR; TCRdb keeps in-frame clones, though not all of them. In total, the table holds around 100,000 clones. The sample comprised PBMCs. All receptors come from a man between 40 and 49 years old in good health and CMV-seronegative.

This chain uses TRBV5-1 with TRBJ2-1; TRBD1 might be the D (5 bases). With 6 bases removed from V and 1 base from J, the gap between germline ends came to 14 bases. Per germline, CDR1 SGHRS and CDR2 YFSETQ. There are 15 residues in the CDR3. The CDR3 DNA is TGCGCCAGCAACCAAGGGGCTACTTCCTACAATGAGCAGTTCTTC. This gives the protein CASNQGATSYNEQFF.

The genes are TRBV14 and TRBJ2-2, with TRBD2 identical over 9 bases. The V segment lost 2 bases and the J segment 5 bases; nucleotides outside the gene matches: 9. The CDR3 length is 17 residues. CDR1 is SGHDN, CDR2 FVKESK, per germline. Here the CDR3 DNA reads TGTGCCAGCAGCCAATCGGCTAGCGGGAAGTGGACCGGGGAGCTGTTTTTT. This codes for CASSQSASGKWTGELFF.

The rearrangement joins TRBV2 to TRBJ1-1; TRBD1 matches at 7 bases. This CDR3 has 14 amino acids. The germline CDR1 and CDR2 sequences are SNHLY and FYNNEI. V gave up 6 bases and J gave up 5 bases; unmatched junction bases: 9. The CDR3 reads CASRKQGSGTEAFF. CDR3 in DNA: TGTGCCAGCAGAAAACAGGGGTCCGGAACTGAAGCTTTCTTT.

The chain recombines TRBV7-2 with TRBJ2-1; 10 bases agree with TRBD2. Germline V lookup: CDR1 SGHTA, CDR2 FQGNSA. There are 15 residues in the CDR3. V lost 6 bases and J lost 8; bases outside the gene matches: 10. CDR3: CASRVGPSGSYEQFF. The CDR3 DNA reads TGTGCCAGCAGGGTAGGCCCTAGCGGGAGCTATGAGCAGTTCTTC.

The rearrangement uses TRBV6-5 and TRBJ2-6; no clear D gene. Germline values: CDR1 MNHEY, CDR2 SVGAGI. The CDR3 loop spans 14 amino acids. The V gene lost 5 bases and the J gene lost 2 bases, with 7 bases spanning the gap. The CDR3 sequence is CASSPPTGANVLTF. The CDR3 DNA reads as TGTGCCAGCAGTCCCCCCACTGGGGCCAACGTCCTGACTTTC.

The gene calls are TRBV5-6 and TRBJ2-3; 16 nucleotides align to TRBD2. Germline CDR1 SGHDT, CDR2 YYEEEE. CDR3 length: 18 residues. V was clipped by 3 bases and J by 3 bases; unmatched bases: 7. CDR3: CASSSGTSGGAGTDTQYF. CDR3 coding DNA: TGTGCCAGCAGCTCCGGGACTAGCGGGGGGGCGGGAACAGATACGCAGTATTTT.

DNA of the CDR3: TGTGCCAGCAGCTTAGAGGGGCAAGGAAACACCATATATTTT. It translates to CASSLEGQGNTIYF. The J gene is TRBJ1-3, the V gene TRBV7-6, with D perhaps matching TRBD1 (5 bases). Germline CDR1 SGHVS, CDR2 FNYEAQ. Trimming cost V 1 base and J 4 bases, with 8 bases left between them. The CDR3 covers 14 residues. Together with reference TRBV7-6 and TRBJ1-3, the CDR3 gives the full variable domain: GAGVSQSPRYKVTKRGQDVALRCDPISGHVSLYWYRQALGQGPEFLTYFNYEAQQDKSGLPNDRFSAERPEGSISTLTIQRTEQRDSAMYRCASSLEGQGNTIYFGEGSWLTVV.

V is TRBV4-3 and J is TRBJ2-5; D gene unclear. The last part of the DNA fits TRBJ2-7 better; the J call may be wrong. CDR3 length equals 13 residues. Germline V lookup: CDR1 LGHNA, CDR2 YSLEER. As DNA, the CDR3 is TGCGCCAGCAGCCAAGAAATGGTGGGCGAGCAGTACTTC. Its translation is CASSQEMVGEQYF.

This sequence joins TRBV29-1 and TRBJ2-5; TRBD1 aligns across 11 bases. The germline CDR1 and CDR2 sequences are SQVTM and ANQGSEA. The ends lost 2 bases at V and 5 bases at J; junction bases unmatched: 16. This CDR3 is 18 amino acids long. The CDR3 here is CSVEFTGSGTGGKETQYF. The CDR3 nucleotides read TGCAGCGTTGAATTCACCGGTTCCGGGACAGGGGGGAAGGAGACCCAGTACTTC. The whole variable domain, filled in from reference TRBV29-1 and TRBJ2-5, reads SAVISQKPSRDICQRGTSLTIQCQVDSQVTMMFWYRQQPGQSLTLIATANQGSEATYESGFVIDKFPISRPNLTFSTLTVSNMSPEDSSIYLCSVEFTGSGTGGKETQYFGPGTRLLVL.

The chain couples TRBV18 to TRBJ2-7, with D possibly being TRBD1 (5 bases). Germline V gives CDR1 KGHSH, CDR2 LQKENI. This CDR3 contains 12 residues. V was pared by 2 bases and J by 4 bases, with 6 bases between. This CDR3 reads CASSPRGYEQYF. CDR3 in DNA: TGTGCCAGCTCACCAAGGGGATACGAGCAGTACTTC.

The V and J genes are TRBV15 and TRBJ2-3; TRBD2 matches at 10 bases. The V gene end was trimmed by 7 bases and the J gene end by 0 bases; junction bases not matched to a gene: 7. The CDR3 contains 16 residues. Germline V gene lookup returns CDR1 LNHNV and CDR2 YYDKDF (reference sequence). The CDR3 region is CATNRLAGGSTDTQYF. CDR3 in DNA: TGTGCCACCAATAGATTAGCGGGAGGAAGCACAGATACGCAGTATTTT.

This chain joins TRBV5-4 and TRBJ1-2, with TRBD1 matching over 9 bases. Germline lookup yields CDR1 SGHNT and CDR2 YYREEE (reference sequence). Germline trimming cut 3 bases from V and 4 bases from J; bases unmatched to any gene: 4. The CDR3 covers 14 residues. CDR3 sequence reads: CASSSRDRVYGYTF. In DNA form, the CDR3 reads TGTGCCAGCAGCTCCCGGGACAGGGTCTATGGCTACACCTTC.

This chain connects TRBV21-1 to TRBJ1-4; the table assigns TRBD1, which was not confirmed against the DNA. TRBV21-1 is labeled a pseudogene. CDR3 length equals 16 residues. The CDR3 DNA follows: TGTGCCAGCAGAGGGACAGGGTGTGCAACTAATGAAAAACTGTTTTTT. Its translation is CASRGTGCATNEKLFF.

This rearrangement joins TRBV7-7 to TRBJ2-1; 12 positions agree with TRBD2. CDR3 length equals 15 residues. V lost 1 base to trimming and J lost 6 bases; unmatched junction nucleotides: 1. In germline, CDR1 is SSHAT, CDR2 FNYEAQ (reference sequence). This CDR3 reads CASSLGTSGINEQFF. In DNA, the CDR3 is TGTGCCAGCAGCTTAGGGACTAGCGGGATCAATGAGCAGTTCTTC.

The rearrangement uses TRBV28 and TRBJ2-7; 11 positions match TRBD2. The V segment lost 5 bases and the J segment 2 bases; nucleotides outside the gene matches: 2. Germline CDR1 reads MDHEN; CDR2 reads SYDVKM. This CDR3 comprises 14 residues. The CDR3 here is CASSTSGGAYEQYF. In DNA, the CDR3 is TGTGCCAGCAGTACTAGCGGGGGCGCCTACGAGCAGTACTTC.

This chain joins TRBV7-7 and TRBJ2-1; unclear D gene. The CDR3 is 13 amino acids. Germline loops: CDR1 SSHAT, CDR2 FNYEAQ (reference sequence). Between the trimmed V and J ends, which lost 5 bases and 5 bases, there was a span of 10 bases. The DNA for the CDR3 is TGTGCCAGCAGCCACGACACTGACAATGAGCAGTTCTTC. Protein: CASSHDTDNEQFF.

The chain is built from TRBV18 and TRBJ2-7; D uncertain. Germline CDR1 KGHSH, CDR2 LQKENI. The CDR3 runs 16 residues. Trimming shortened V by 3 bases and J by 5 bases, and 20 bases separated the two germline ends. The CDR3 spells CASSPSDGLVPHEQYF. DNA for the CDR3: TGTGCCAGCTCACCGAGTGATGGTCTAGTGCCGCACGAGCAGTACTTC. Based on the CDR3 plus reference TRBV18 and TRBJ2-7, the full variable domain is NAGVMQNPRHLVRRRGQEARLRCSPMKGHSHVYWYRQLPEEGLKFMVYLQKENIIDESGMPKERFSAEFPKEGPSILRIQQVVRGDSAAYFCASSPSDGLVPHEQYFGPGTRLTVT.

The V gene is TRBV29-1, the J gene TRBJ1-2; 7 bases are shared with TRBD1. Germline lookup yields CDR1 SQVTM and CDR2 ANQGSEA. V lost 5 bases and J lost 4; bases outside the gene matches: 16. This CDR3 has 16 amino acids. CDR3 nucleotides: TGCAGCGTTTACGGGATTGACAGGGATGGAGGCTATGGCTACACCTTC. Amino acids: CSVYGIDRDGGYGYTF.

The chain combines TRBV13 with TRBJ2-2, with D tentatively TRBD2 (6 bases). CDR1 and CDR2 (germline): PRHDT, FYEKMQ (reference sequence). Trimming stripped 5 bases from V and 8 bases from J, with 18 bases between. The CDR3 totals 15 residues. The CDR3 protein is CASSPSQAGKGELFF. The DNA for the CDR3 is TGTGCCAGCAGCCCCTCCCAGGCGGGAAAGGGGGAGCTGTTTTTT. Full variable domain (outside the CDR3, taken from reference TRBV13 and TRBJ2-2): AAGVIQSPRHLIKEKRETATLKCYPIPRHDTVYWYQQGPGQDPQFLISFYEKMQSDKGSIPDRFSAQQFSDYHSELNMSSLELGDSALYFCASSPSQAGKGELFFGEGSRLTVL.

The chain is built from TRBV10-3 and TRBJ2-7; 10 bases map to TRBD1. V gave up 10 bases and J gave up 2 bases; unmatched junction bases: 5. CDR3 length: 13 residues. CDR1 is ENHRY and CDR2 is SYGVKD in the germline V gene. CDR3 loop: CATDRGLAYEQYF. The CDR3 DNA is TGTGCCACGGACAGGGGGTTAGCCTACGAGCAGTACTTC.

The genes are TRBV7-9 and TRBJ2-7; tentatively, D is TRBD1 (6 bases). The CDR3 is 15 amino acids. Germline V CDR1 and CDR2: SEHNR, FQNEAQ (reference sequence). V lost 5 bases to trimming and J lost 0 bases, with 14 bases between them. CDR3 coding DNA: TGTGCCAGCAGCGAGTCAGGGGTCCCCTCCTACGAGCAGTACTTC. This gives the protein CASSESGVPSYEQYF.